This TCR beta chain is drawn from a study of identical twins. This clonotype showed up many times. Its specificity is unknown. Trimming took 7 bases from V and 4 from J, leaving 16 bases between them. In germline, CDR1 is MNHNS, CDR2 SASEGT. The CDR3 sequence is 14 residues long. Study results and caveats: The study found excess low generation probability among twin-shared out-of-frame alpha sequences.

Healthy Caucasian donors formed the entire cohort. After template switching added a universal primer site, the resulting cDNA carried unique molecular identifiers. TCRdb independently ran MiXCR on the 5' RACE reads; one entry per CDR3 protein. This table holds some 900,000 distinct CDR3 sequences, 9% to 15% found once. These data also formed part of another study, on yellow fever vaccine responses in identical twins.

The genes are TRBV6-1 and TRBJ1-1; D may be TRBD1 (6 bases). Input material: PBMCs. The origin of this receptor is a young woman in good health. The DNA of the CDR3 is TGTGCCAGCACCGAGGGGGGGGCGATCACTGAAGCTTTCTTT. Amino acid sequence: CASTEGGAITEAFF.